This is a list of T cell receptor beta chains from one sample in a study of T-cell memory formation after mild COVID-19. MiXCR, run by TCRdb on the 5' RACE reads, gives a single entry per CDR3 protein. Of about 440,000 distinct CDR3 sequences listed, around 19% are singletons. Sequenced sample: PBMCs or a T cell subset sorted from them (not recorded which). The receptors shown here come from an adult woman who had mild COVID-19 (a few samples of this study predate the infection). Cell type and time point are not known. The CDR3 runs from the conserved cysteine through the conserved F or W. Only part of the rows carry a size: once, few, many, or a class if the clone is expanded.

CDR3	J	V	size
CATSDSEANTQYF	TRBJ2-3	TRBV24-1	.
CASSYRQGAYPNTEAFF	TRBJ1-1	TRBV6-6	many
CASSLRDRGKDGYTF	TRBJ1-2	TRBV7-9	.
CASRTGLGETQYF	TRBJ2-5	TRBV3-1	.
CASRSRTGGLRTYNSPLHF	TRBJ1-6	TRBV2	.
CASSFFAGRNSPLHF	TRBJ1-6	TRBV28	.
CASSLGQIQKETQYF	TRBJ2-5	TRBV11-2	.
CASSVEEREGPKETQYF	TRBJ2-5	TRBV9	.
CASSVGRAGKTGEQYF	TRBJ2-7	TRBV9	.
CASTPQAGQPQHF	TRBJ1-5	TRBV19	once
CASSQREDRVSPLHF	TRBJ1-6	TRBV4-1	.
CASSFPPNTDTQYF	TRBJ2-3	TRBV7-9	few
CASSQVSQNYGYTF	TRBJ1-2	TRBV4-1	.
CASRLSGVTDTQYF	TRBJ2-3	TRBV12-3/TRBV12-4	few
CASSSHTGGEVAFF	TRBJ1-1	TRBV7-6	.
CASSYRLVNTGELFF	TRBJ2-2	TRBV6-5	.
CASSVGASGITDTQYF	TRBJ2-3	TRBV9	.
CSARRPGTGMNTEAFF	TRBJ1-1	TRBV20-1	.
CASRSTSFHEQFF	TRBJ2-1	TRBV6-5	.
CASSPLGGDSSNQPQHF	TRBJ1-5	TRBV5-5	.
CASSFTEYDTQYF	TRBJ2-3	TRBV5-5	few
CASIHRDSPEKLFF	TRBJ1-4	TRBV12-3/TRBV12-4	few
CASSLTSGWLDYGYTF	TRBJ1-2	TRBV7-9	.
CASSLLVSGSTDTQYF	TRBJ2-3	TRBV12-3/TRBV12-4	.
CASSWGSSSNQPQHF	TRBJ1-5	TRBV7-2	.
CASSSSTGNGYTF	TRBJ1-2	TRBV6-6	.
CASSVGPHTEAFF	TRBJ1-1	TRBV9	.
CATSPGRGNKAYEQYF	TRBJ2-7	TRBV15	.
CATSAEYTGELFF	TRBJ2-2	TRBV24-1	.
CASSVVGGGSGYTF	TRBJ1-2	TRBV9	.
CASRLGGQGETEAFF	TRBJ1-1	TRBV11-2	.
CASSPRGRVGYTF	TRBJ1-2	TRBV3-1	few
CASSPLTRGYNEQFF	TRBJ2-1	TRBV6-5	.
CASSLAHRTSNQPQHF	TRBJ1-5	TRBV5-8	.
CASSQAGARYTEAFF	TRBJ1-1	TRBV4-1	few
CASSWEERETQYF	TRBJ2-5	TRBV5-6	few
CASSPTGGENIQYF	TRBJ2-4	TRBV7-3	.
CASNSRGSTDTQYF	TRBJ2-3	TRBV3-1	.
CASSFLGGMNTEAFF	TRBJ1-1	TRBV7-8	.
CATEARQGRSEQFF	TRBJ2-1	TRBV15	.
CASSFSGGAETQYF	TRBJ2-5	TRBV5-1	.
CASSQRVGGQANEKLFF	TRBJ1-4	TRBV4-2	few
CATSDGVNNEQFF	TRBJ2-1	TRBV24-1	.
CASDHEYEQYF	TRBJ2-7	TRBV21-1	.
CASSPGRETQYF	TRBJ2-5	TRBV7-2	.
CASSVSGPGETQYF	TRBJ2-5	TRBV5-1	few
CASEGPSNEQFF	TRBJ2-1	TRBV11-2	few
CASSFVSGNTIYF	TRBJ1-3	TRBV12-3/TRBV12-4	few
CASSFPPSVSGNTIYF	TRBJ1-3	TRBV11-3	.
CASSILTLGEKLFF	TRBJ1-4	TRBV12-3/TRBV12-4	.
CASTREQGLWTEAFF	TRBJ1-1	TRBV11-1	.
CASSSRTSGSENEQFF	TRBJ2-1	TRBV6-2/TRBV6-3	.
CASSARVVVNQPQHF	TRBJ1-5	TRBV6-1	many
CASRGTTWGGTEQYF	TRBJ2-7	TRBV6-4	.
CASSMDSLQETQYF	TRBJ2-5	TRBV7-9	.